The rows below give T cell receptor beta chains drawn from one sample of a study of PD-1 blockade in classical Hodgkin lymphoma. The assay was immunoSEQ multiplex PCR, and TCRdb's table has in-frame clones only and misses some. The sample lists thousands of clones, approximately 86% occurring once. The sample was peripheral blood mononuclear cells (PBMCs), taken before the fourth cycle of nivolumab. These receptor sequences come from a human donor with classical Hodgkin lymphoma. The CDR3 runs from the conserved cysteine through the conserved F or W. D genes are given only for firm matches. Size values are once, few and many counts, or a class for expanded clones, and some rows have none.

TGTGCCAGCAGCTTGCCGGGACAGGGAGGCACTGAAGCTTTCTTT	CASSLPGQGGTEAFF	TRBJ1-1	TRBD1	TRBV5-4	NA
TGTGCCAGCAGTTACTCCCCAGGACAGAATGAAAAACTGTTTTTT	CASSYSPGQNEKLFF	TRBJ1-4	NA	TRBV6-5	NA
TGTGCCTGGAGTCCCCCCGGTGATCAGGGTGAAAAACTGTTTTTT	CAWSPPGDQGEKLFF	TRBJ1-4	NA	TRBV30	NA
TGCGCCAGCAGCTCGGGACAGCATACGAGCTCCTACAATGAGCAGTTCTTC	CASSSGQHTSSYNEQFF	TRBJ2-1	TRBD1	TRBV5-1	NA
TGCGCCAGCAGCCCCCGGGGCGGGACAGGGAAAGAGACCCAGTACTTC	CASSPRGGTGKETQYF	TRBJ2-5	TRBD1	TRBV5-1	NA
TGTGCCAGCAGCCAGGACAGGGACACTGAAGCTTTCTTT	CASSQDRDTEAFF	TRBJ1-1	TRBD1	TRBV9	few
TGTGCCAGCGGACTAAGACAACAAGAGACCCAGTACTTC	CASGLRQQETQYF	TRBJ2-5	NA	TRBV6-6	NA
TGTGCCAGCAGTCGACGGATCGGGTTTGACAGGGGAAATACGCAGTATTTT	CASSRRIGFDRGNTQYF	TRBJ2-3	TRBD1	TRBV27	NA
TGTGCCAGCTCCTCACAACCGGGCGCTAATCAGCCCCAGCATTTT	CASSSQPGANQPQHF	TRBJ1-5	NA	TRBV6-4	NA
TGTGCCAGCAGCCTGGGACAGGGCTATCGTTCACCCCTCCACTTT	CASSLGQGYRSPLHF	TRBJ1-6	TRBD1	TRBV11-3	NA
TGCGCCAGCAGCCCGGGGTCCACCGGGAGGATAGGAGGCTACACCTTC	CASSPGSTGRIGGYTF	TRBJ1-2	NA	TRBV5-1	NA
TGTGCCAGCAGCTTTAGCGGGGGTTGGGCGCAGTATTTT	CASSFSGGWAQYF	TRBJ2-3	TRBD2	TRBV5-6	NA
TGTGCCTGGAAAGGAGGGTTTTCCTACAATGAGCAGTTCTTC	CAWKGGFSYNEQFF	TRBJ2-1	NA	TRBV30	NA
TGTGCCACCAGCCTAACTCCGGGGGATCGTGGGAATGAGCAGTTCTTC	CATSLTPGDRGNEQFF	TRBJ2-1	NA	TRBV15	NA
TGTGCCAGCAGCTTATCCCCGGGGACCCAGTACTTC	CASSLSPGTQYF	TRBJ2-5	NA	TRBV11-3	NA
TGTGCCAGCACGAACAGGGTAGGAACTGAAGCTTTCTTT	CASTNRVGTEAFF	TRBJ1-1	NA	TRBV2	once
TGTGCCAGCAGCTTCAATGAGCAGTTCTTC	CASSFNEQFF	TRBJ2-1	NA	TRBV7-9	NA
TGCGCCAGCAGCCGGAGACAGGGGGATACGCAGTATTTT	CASSRRQGDTQYF	TRBJ2-3	TRBD1	TRBV5-1	NA
TGCGCCAGCAGCCAAGGGGGGAGAGAGACCCAGTACTTC	CASSQGGRETQYF	TRBJ2-5	NA	TRBV4-1	NA
TGTGCCAGCTCACCCTCCCCGCAGGGCCAAGAGACCCAGTACTTC	CASSPSPQGQETQYF	TRBJ2-5	NA	TRBV18	NA
TGTGCCAGCAGCTTATTAAGTGGACAGGGTCGAGGCTACACCTTC	CASSLLSGQGRGYTF	TRBJ1-2	TRBD1	TRBV11-3	NA